The clone carrying this T cell receptor (beta chain) was observed once. The data are from a study of blood T cell repertoires in COVID-19. The V end was cut by 6 bases, the J end by 2 bases, with 16 bases between. The CDR3 sequence is 15 residues long. Per the germline V gene, CDR1 is MNHEY and CDR2 is SVGAGI. Clones were read by immunoSEQ multiplex PCR, and TCRdb kept only the in-frame ones, dropping some. In the table there are about 220,000 clones, 90% of which are singletons. The chain carries TRBV6-5 and TRBJ1-1, with TRBD1 as a possible D gene (6 bases). This sequence was found in a man aged 30 to 45 who had been exposed to COVID-19. The source material was PBMCs or T cells enriched from blood (not recorded which). The CDR3 sequence is CASSLGQIINTEAFF. The CDR3, as DNA: TGTGCCAGCAGCCTAGGACAGATCATAAACACTGAAGCTTTCTTT.